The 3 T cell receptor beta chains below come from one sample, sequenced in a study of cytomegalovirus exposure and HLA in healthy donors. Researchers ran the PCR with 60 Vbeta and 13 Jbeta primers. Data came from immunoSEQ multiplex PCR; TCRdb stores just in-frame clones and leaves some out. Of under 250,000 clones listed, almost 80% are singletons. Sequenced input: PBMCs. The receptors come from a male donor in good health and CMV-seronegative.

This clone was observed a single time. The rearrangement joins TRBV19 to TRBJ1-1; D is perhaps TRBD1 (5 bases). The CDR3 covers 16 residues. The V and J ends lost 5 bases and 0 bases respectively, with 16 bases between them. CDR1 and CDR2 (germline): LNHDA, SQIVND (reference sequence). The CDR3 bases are TGTGCCAGTAGTCCCACAGTGACAGTCATGAACACTGAAGCTTTCTTT. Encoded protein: CASSPTVTVMNTEAFF.

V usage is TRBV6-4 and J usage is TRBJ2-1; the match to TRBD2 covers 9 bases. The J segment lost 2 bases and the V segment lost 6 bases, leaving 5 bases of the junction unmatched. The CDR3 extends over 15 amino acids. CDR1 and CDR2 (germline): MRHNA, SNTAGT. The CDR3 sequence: CASRPSGKAYNEQFF. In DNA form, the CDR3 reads TGTGCCAGCAGACCTAGCGGGAAGGCCTACAATGAGCAGTTCTTC.

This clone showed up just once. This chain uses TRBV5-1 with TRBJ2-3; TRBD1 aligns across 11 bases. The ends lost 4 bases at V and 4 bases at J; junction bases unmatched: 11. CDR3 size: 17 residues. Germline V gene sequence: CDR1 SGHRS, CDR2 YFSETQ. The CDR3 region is CASSPRGGQGVSDTQYF. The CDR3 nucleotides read TGCGCCAGCAGCCCCCGGGGGGGACAGGGGGTTTCAGATACGCAGTATTTT.